This is a list of T cell receptor beta chains from one sample in a study of neurological immune-mediated disorders. MiXCR was run by TCRdb on the 5' RACE reads, yielding one entry per CDR3 protein. Among about 66,000 distinct CDR3 sequences listed, around 3.7% were seen once. The sequenced sample consisted of PBMCs. The receptors originated from a man aged 40-50 years with multiple sclerosis. The CDR3 runs from the conserved cysteine through the conserved F or W. Each record gives: J gene, V gene, CDR3 length, clone size, D gene, CDR3 DNA, CDR3 protein. The D gene is left open where the match is weak. Where a row states a size, it is once, few, many or the class of an expanded clone; other rows omit it.

TRBJ2-3 | TRBV7-2 | 15 | many | TRBD1 | TGTGCCAGCAGCCGACAGGGGATTGGGACAGATACGCAGTATTTT | CASSRQGIGTDTQYF
TRBJ1-1 | TRBV5-8 | 15 | many | . | TGTGCCAGCAGCTGGTACAGGAACGCGAACACTGAAGCTTTCTTT | CASSWYRNANTEAFF
TRBJ1-5 | TRBV9 | 15 | many | TRBD1 | TGTGCCAGCAGCGCCGGGACAGGGGCGAATCAGCCCCAGCATTTT | CASSAGTGANQPQHF
TRBJ1-2 | TRBV27 | 11 | many | . | TGTGCCACCAGAGGTTACTATGGCTACACCTTC | CATRGYYGYTF
TRBJ1-1 | TRBV20-1 | 13 | many | TRBD1 | TGCAGTGCTGGCCCGACAGGGATCACTGAAGCTTTCTTT | CSAGPTGITEAFF
TRBJ2-3 | TRBV5-1 | 15 | many | . | TGCGCCAGTAAGCGAGGCACAGCTCGGGAAGATACGCAGTATTTT | CASKRGTAREDTQYF
TRBJ2-3 | TRBV5-1 | 15 | many | TRBD2 | TGCGCCATCAGCTTCCTAGCGGGAGGGACAGATACGCAGTATTTT | CAISFLAGGTDTQYF
TRBJ2-2 | TRBV5-1 | 14 | many | . | TGCGCCAGCAGCTGGAGGGGGAACACCGGGGAGCTGTTTTTT | CASSWRGNTGELFF
TRBJ2-2 | TRBV5-1 | 14 | many | . | TGCGCCAGCAGCTTGAACCCGGGGACCGGGGAGCTGTTTTTT | CASSLNPGTGELFF
TRBJ1-1 | TRBV5-1 | 14 | many | . | TGCGCCAGCAGCTTGGGACGCCTGAACACTGAAGCTTTCTTT | CASSLGRLNTEAFF
TRBJ1-2 | TRBV20-1 | 14 | . | TRBD1 | TGCAGTGCTAGGGGGCAGGGGGCATTAGGTGGCTACACCTTC | CSARGQGALGGYTF
TRBJ1-2 | TRBV4-1 | 16 | many | . | TGCGCCAGCAGCCAAGATGGCGGAGGGATAAATTATGGCTACACCTTC | CASSQDGGGINYGYTF
TRBJ2-5 | TRBV5-5 | 13 | many | TRBD1 | TGTGCCAGCAGTCTGACAGGGGAAGAGACCCAGTACTTC | CASSLTGEETQYF
TRBJ2-7 | TRBV6-1 | 14 | . | TRBD1 | TGTGCCAGCATCGGAGACAGGGTGAGGTCCGAGCAGTACTTC | CASIGDRVRSEQYF
TRBJ2-7 | TRBV5-1 | 13 | many | . | TGCGCCAGCAGCGGTGGGATTCGCTACGAGCAGTACTTC | CASSGGIRYEQYF
TRBJ2-1 | TRBV7-9 | 18 | many | TRBD2 | TGTGCCAGCAGCTTAGTGTTATATAGCGGGAGGGGAGGCAATGAGCAGTTCTTC | CASSLVLYSGRGGNEQFF
TRBJ2-7 | TRBV5-1 | 15 | many | TRBD2 | TGCGCCAGCTCCTGGACTAGCGGGATGTCCTACGAGCAGTACTTC | CASSWTSGMSYEQYF
TRBJ1-2 | TRBV10-2 | 15 | many | TRBD1 | TGCGCCAGCAGTGAGTCTAAGGGACAGGGGTATGGCTACACCTTC | CASSESKGQGYGYTF
TRBJ2-1 | TRBV12-3/TRBV12-4 | 13 | many | TRBD1 | TGTGCCAGCAGTCCGGACAGGGAACGTGAGCAGTTCTTC | CASSPDREREQFF
TRBJ1-1 | TRBV20-1 | 13 | many | . | TGCAGTGCCACCCAGGGAATTGGCACTGAAGCTTTCTTT | CSATQGIGTEAFF
TRBJ2-1 | TRBV20-1 | 14 | many | . | TGCAGTGCTAGAGATCTCAGCTCCTACAATGAGCAGTTCTTC | CSARDLSSYNEQFF
TRBJ2-7 | TRBV6-2/TRBV6-3 | 12 | many | . | TGTGCCAGCGGCTCCCGAGACAGGGAGCAGTACTTC | CASGSRDREQYF
TRBJ2-2 | TRBV28 | 13 | many | . | TGTGCCAGCAAACCCGCGAACACCGGGGAGCTGTTTTTT | CASKPANTGELFF
TRBJ2-7 | TRBV18 | 15 | many | . | TGTGCCAGCTCACCTTCTCCTAGCTCTCTCGACGAGCAGTACTTC | CASSPSPSSLDEQYF
TRBJ1-1 | TRBV5-1 | 13 | many | . | TGCGCCAGCAGCTCACCAGCGTCTCCTGAAGCTTTCTTT | CASSSPASPEAFF
TRBJ2-7 | TRBV7-9 | 14 | many | TRBD1 | TGTGCCAGCAGCTCCGGGACAGGTCGCTACGAGCAGTACTTC | CASSSGTGRYEQYF
TRBJ2-7 | TRBV5-1 | 13 | many | . | TGCGCCAGCAGCTTGGACGCCTCCTACGAGCAGTACTTC | CASSLDASYEQYF
TRBJ1-2 | TRBV5-1 | 13 | many | TRBD1 | TGCGCCAGCAGCTTGGGGACAGGGCCCCCCTACACCTTC | CASSLGTGPPYTF
TRBJ2-3 | TRBV27 | 15 | many | TRBD2 | TGTGCCAGCGGCTTAGCGGGGTTAGGCACAGATACGCAGTATTTT | CASGLAGLGTDTQYF
TRBJ2-7 | TRBV29-1 | 14 | many | . | TGCAGCGTTGTCGTCCCGGGAAGAGGTTGGGAGCAGTACTTC | CSVVVPGRGWEQYF
TRBJ1-6 | TRBV10-3 | 13 | many | TRBD1 | TGTGCCATCACCCCAGGGGGCGAATCACCCCTCCACTTT | CAITPGGESPLHF
TRBJ2-7 | TRBV7-2 | 13 | many | TRBD2 | TGTGCCACCCAGATAGCGGGAGGATACGAGCAGTACTTC | CATQIAGGYEQYF
TRBJ1-1 | TRBV5-1 | 13 | many | . | TGCGCCAGCAGCTTGGAAGGTAACACTGAAGCTTTCTTT | CASSLEGNTEAFF
TRBJ2-5 | TRBV3-1 | 13 | many | TRBD1 | TGTGCCAGCAGCGGACAGGGGGCGGAGACCCAGTACTTC | CASSGQGAETQYF
TRBJ2-3 | TRBV30 | 15 | . | TRBD2 | TGTGCCTGGAGTAGGGGCGGGAGGGCCGCAGATACGCAGTATTTT | CAWSRGGRAADTQYF
TRBJ1-2 | TRBV20-1 | 14 | many | TRBD1 | TGCAGTGCTAGAGATGGCAGGGGGTTAAGTGGCTACACCTTC | CSARDGRGLSGYTF
TRBJ2-7 | TRBV20-1 | 12 | many | . | TGCAGTGCTAGAGAGGGCAGCTACGAGCAGTACTTC | CSAREGSYEQYF
TRBJ2-5 | TRBV5-6 | 16 | many | TRBD2 | TGTGCCAGCAGCCCGGCGGGGCTGGGAGGGGAGGAGACCCAGTACTTC | CASSPAGLGGEETQYF
TRBJ2-2 | TRBV5-1 | 16 | many | . | TGCGCCAGCAGCTATAGGTCGGGACGGAACACCGGGGAGCTGTTTTTT | CASSYRSGRNTGELFF
TRBJ1-2 | TRBV5-6 | 15 | many | TRBD1 | TGTGCCAGCAGCTCACAGGGGGCGATTCTCTATGGCTACACCTTC | CASSSQGAILYGYTF